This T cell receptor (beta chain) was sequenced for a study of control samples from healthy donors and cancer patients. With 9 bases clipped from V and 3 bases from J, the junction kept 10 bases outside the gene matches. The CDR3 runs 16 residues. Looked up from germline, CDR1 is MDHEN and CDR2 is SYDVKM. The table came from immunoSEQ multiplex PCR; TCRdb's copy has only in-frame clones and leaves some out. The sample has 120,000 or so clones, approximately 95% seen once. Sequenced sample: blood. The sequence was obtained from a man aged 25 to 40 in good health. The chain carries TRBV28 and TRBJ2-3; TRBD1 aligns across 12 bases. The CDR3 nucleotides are TGTGCCAGTATCCCCGGGACAGGGGGCGGGACAGATACGCAGTATTTT. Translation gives CASIPGTGGGTDTQYF.